This T cell receptor beta chain emerged from a study of blood T cell repertoires in COVID-19 (dated by TCRdb to the early 2020s). Study-level background: Samples from collaborators originated in the United States, Italy and Spain and spanned both the acute and convalescent phases of COVID-19. Where available, HLA class I and class II types were taken from metadata supplied by the sample provider and were not determined by assay-based typing. The repertoires were released in a freely available public database intended as a resource for research on the immune response to SARS-CoV-2. The prospective study material was composed of cDNA or gDNA derived from T cells, B-cell-depleted T cells, or PBMCs. Subjects who had been exposed to COVID-19, were actively infected with it, or had recovered from it provided the deeply sampled blood TCRbeta repertoires that made up the dataset. The samples were drawn from two sources: the first 160 participants of the ongoing ImmuneRACE study, and approximately 1,300 subjects contributed by 6 global collaborators. Nearly every sample came with metadata listing a de-identified subject ID, COVID-19 status, age in years and sex.

Broad study findings and their caveats: How much clinical and demographic metadata was included differed by source and by participant, and the metadata was provided uncurated.

Whole blood was collected in K2EDTA tubes by collaborating institutions according to the institutions' own protocols. For TCRbeta analysis, collaborators shipped samples in one of three forms: frozen whole blood, isolated PBMCs, or DNA extracted from either of those sample types. Relative to germline, V is 1 base shorter and J is 5 bases shorter, with 12 bases between their ends. CDR1 and CDR2 are read off the germline V gene as SGHVS and FNYEAQ. The CDR3 sequence holds 15 residues, the cysteine and phenylalanine included. Only CDR3 DNA is held: 45 bases, read in frame from base 1. Comments on this clone: It has no known antigen specificity. Per-nucleotide qualities are absent, and no much larger clonotype sits a single base away.

TCRbeta CDR3 regions were amplified from genomic DNA using the immunoSEQ Assay, a bias-controlled multiplex PCR. The authors' pipeline ran thus. The number of nucleated cells in each sample was estimated by amplification of reference gene primers within the assay. To quantify the absolute abundance of each unique TCRbeta CDR3 rearrangement, sequence reads were collapsed and filtered. For each sample, productive Simpson clonality was calculated as the square root of Simpson's diversity index across productive rearrangements. TCRdb provides this immuneACCESS table in a form limited to in-frame rearrangements. Some clones are lacking; in checked studies, under half of them reflect an unresolved V gene, and why the rest are absent is not known. The V and J calls and the clone size are those of that table, but D and trimming were determined from the DNA. Across this sample there are more than 200,000 clones, with over 75% seen only once. Together, the top ten hold around 0.67% of the sample.

Sequencing input: peripheral blood. The V gene is TRBV7-6 and the J gene is TRBJ2-1; TRBD2 is a possible D gene, resting on 6 matching bases. The sequence came from a human donor in a cohort sampled during active COVID-19. The CDR3 amino acid sequence is: CASSLGARRDNEQFF. The sequenced DNA: TGTGCCAGCAGCTTAGGGGCAAGGAGGGACAATGAGCAGTTCTTC.